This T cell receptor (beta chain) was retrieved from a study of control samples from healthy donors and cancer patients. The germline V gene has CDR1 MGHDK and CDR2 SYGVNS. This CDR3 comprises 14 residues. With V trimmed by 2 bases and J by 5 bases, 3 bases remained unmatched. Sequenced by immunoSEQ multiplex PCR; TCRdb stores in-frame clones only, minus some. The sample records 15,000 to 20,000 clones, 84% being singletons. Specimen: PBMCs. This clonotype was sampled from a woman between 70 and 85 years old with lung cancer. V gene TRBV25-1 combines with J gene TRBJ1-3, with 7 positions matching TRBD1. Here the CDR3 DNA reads TGTGCCAGCAGTGAAGGGACAGACAGAAACACCATATATTTT. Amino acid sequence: CASSEGTDRNTIYF.